The clone carrying this T cell receptor (beta chain) was seen repeatedly, ten times or more. Antigen unknown. Unique molecular identifiers were incorporated when the TCRbeta library was constructed. Each CDR3 protein gets one entry after TCRdb re-called the PCR reads with MiXCR. This sample has hundreds of thousands of distinct CDR3 sequences, with roughly 8.2% found just once. The CDR3 length is 14 residues. CDR1 is MDHEN, CDR2 SYDVKM, per germline. Trimming at V came to 7 bases and at J to 7 bases, leaving 6 bases not matched to a gene. This sample is part of a study of T-cell reconstitution after alpha-beta-depleted transplantation in children. Study observations and caveats: Reported findings indicate that, about two months after transplant, alpha-beta T cells came from several hundred expanded clones, which were derived from non-depleted graft cells.

The material was PBMCs, mostly from graft donor cells, obtained 180 days after TCRalphabeta/CD19-depleted stem cell transplant. J is TRBJ1-6 and V is TRBV28, with 8 bases lining up with TRBD1. This TCR derives from a male patient aged 10 to 17 who had a stem cell transplant for acute lymphoblastic leukemia, so the T cells may come from the graft donor. The CDR3 is CASIDRGLNSPLHF. The CDR3, as DNA: TGTGCCAGCATTGACAGGGGTCTGAATTCACCCCTCCACTTT. Based on the CDR3 plus reference TRBV28 and TRBJ1-6, the full variable domain is DVKVTQSSRYLVKRTGEKVFLECVQDMDHENMFWYRQDPGLGLRLIYFSYDVKMKEKGDIPEGYSVSREKKERFSLILESASTNQTSMYLCASIDRGLNSPLHFGNGTRLTVT.